Many counts were recorded for the clone carrying this T cell receptor beta chain. Antigen: not known. This entry comes from a study of T cells in Graves' hyperthyroidism and ophthalmopathy. Findings and limits, study-wide: Blood also showed most of the thyroid clonotypes that were expanded above 0.001.

Trimming pared 0 bases from V and 6 bases from J, leaving 9 bases between. This CDR3 contains 13 residues. Per germline, CDR1 SGHDT and CDR2 YYEEEE. There were TCR beta CDR3 regions amplified from RNA transcripts. The HTBI primer set served for first-round RT-PCR of the TCR CDR3. TCRdb fed the multiplex PCR reads into MiXCR, producing one record per CDR3 protein. The sample has a few hundred thousand distinct CDR3 sequences, roughly an eighth seen once. This chain uses TRBV5-6 with TRBJ1-1; no firm D call. The specimen sequenced was blood. The sequence came from a woman aged 18-29 years with Graves' hyperthyroidism. The CDR3 region has the DNA TGTGCCAGCAGCTTGGGGTTTTCGGCTGAAGCTTTCTTT. Protein: CASSLGFSAEAFF. The variable domain in full, completed from reference TRBV5-6 and TRBJ1-1, reads DAGVTQSPTHLIKTRGQQVTLRCSPKSGHDTVSWYQQALGQGPQFIFQYYEEEERQRGNFPDRFSGHQFPNYSSELNVNALLLGDSALYLCASSLGFSAEAFFGQGTRLTVV.